The clone carrying this T cell receptor beta chain appeared once. Its antigen is not identified. The sample is drawn from a study of cytomegalovirus exposure and HLA in healthy donors. The wider study: A previous analysis identified fewer than 130 million unique TCR beta sequences derived from some 170 million T cells. Just over 80% of some 390 genotyped donors fell in the Caucasian-associated ancestry cluster. Study-level points and caveats: In a later analysis, TCR beta V- and J-gene trimming showed a link to a missense DCLRE1C variant. When presence/absence was analysed, sequencing depth was taken to be roughly uniform across donors.

The length of the CDR3 is 14 residues. Germline assignment: CDR1 SGDLS and CDR2 YYNGEE. The germline V and J ends were trimmed by 4 bases and 0 bases, with 9 bases remaining between them. The PCR used 60 Vbeta and 13 Jbeta primers. TCRdb's table, derived via immunoSEQ multiplex PCR, lists solely in-frame clones and lacks some. The sample holds around 150,000 clones, more than 60% seen once. The rearrangement uses TRBV9 and TRBJ2-3, with a tentative D call TRBD1 (5 bases). The receptor was isolated from a man aged 40-49 years in good health and CMV-seronegative. Sequencing was performed on PBMCs. The CDR3 is CASSNSGSTDTQYF. DNA of the CDR3: TGTGCCAGCAGCAACTCAGGGAGCACAGATACGCAGTATTTT.